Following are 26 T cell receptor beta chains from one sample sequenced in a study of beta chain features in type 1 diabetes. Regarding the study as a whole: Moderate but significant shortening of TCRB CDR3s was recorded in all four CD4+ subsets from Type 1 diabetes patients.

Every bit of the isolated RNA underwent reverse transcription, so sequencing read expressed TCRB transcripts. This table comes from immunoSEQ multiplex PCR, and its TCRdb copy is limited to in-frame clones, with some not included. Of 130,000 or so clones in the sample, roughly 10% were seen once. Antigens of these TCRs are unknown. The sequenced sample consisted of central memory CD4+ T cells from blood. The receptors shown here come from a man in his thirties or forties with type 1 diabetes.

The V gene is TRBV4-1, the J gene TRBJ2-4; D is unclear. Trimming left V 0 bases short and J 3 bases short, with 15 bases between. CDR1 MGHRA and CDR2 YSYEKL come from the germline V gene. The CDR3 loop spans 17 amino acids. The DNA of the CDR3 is TGCGCCAGCAGCCAAGAGGCACCTGTCATCATCAAAAACATTCAGTACTTC. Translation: CASSQEAPVIIKNIQYF.

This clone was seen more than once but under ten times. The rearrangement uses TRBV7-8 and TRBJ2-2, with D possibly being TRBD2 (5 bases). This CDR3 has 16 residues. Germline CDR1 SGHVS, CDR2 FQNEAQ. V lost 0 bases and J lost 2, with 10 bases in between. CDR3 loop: CASSLAGRANTGELFF. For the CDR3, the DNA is TGTGCCAGCAGCTTAGCCGGGCGGGCCAACACCGGGGAGCTGTTTTTT. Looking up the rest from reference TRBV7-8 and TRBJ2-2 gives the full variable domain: GAGVSQSPRYKVAKRGQDVALRCDPISGHVSLFWYQQALGQGPEFLTYFQNEAQLDKSGLPSDRFFAERPEGSVSTLKIQRTQQEDSAVYLCASSLAGRANTGELFFGEGSRLTVL.

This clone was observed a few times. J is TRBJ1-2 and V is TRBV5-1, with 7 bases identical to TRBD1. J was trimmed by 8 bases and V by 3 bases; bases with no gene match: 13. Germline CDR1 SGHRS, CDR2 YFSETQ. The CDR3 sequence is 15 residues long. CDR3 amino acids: CASSSSGRTGEGYTF. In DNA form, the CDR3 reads TGCGCCAGCAGCTCCTCCGGGAGAACAGGGGAAGGCTACACCTTC.

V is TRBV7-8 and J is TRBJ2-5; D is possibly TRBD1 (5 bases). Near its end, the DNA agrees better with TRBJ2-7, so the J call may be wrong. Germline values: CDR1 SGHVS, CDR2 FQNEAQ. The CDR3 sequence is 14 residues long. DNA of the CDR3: TGTGCCAGCAGCCCGACAGAGATGTTGCGCGAGCAGTACTTC. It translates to CASSPTEMLREQYF.

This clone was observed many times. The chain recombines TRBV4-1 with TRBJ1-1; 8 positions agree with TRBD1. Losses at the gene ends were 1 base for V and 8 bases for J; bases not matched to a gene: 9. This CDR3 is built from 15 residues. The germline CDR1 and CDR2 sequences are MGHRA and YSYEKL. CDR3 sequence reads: CASSQVTSRDREAFF. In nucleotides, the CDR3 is TGCGCCAGCAGCCAAGTCACCTCCCGGGACAGGGAAGCTTTCTTT.

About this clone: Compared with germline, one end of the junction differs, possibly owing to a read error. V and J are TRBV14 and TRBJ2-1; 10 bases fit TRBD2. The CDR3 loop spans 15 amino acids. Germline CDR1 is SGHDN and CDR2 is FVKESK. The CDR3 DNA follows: TGTGCCAGCAGCAAAGAGAGCGGGGGGGACAATGAGCAGTTCTTC. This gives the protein CASSKESGGDNEQFF.

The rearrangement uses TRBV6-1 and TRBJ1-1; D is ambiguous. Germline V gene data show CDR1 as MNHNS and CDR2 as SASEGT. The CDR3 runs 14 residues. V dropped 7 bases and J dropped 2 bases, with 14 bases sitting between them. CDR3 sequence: CASTQLQTNTEAFF. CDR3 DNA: TGTGCCAGCACCCAACTACAAACAAACACTGAAGCTTTCTTT.

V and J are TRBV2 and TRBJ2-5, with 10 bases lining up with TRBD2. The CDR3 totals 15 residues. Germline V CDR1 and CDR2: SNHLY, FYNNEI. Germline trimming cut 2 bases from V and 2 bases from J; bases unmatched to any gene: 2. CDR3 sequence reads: CASSESSGRQETQYF. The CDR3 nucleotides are TGTGCCAGCAGTGAATCTAGCGGGAGACAAGAGACCCAGTACTTC.

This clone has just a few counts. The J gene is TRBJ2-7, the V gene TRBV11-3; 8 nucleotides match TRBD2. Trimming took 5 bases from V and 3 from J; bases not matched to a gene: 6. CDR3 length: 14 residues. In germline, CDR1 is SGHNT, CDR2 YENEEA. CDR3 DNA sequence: TGTGCCAGCAGCGTTAGCGGGGTCAGCTACGAGCAGTACTTC. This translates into CASSVSGVSYEQYF. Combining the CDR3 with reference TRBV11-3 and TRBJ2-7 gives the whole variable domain EAGVVQSPRYKIIEKKQPVAFWCNPISGHNTLYWYLQNLGQGPELLIRYENEEAVDDSQLPKDRFSAERLKGVDSTLKIQPAELGDSAVYLCASSVSGVSYEQYFGPGTRLTVT.

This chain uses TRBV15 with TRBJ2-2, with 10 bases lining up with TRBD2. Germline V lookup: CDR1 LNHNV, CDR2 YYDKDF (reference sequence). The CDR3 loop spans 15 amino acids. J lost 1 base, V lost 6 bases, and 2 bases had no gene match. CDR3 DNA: TGTGCCACCAGGAGACTAGCGGGGAACACCGGGGAGCTGTTTTTT. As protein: CATRRLAGNTGELFF.

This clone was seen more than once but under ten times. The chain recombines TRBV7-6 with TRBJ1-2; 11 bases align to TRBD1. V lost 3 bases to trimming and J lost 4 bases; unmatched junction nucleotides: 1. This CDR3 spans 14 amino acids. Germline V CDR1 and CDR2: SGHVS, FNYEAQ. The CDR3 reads CASSFGQGAYGYTF. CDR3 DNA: TGTGCCAGCAGCTTCGGACAGGGGGCCTATGGCTACACCTTC.

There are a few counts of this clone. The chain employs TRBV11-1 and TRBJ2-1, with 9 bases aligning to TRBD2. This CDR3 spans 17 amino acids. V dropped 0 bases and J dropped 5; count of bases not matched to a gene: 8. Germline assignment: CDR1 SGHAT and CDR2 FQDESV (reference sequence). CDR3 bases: TGTGCCAGCAGCTTAGCGCTGGCGGGGGGGGGTCACAATGAGCAGTTCTTC. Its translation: CASSLALAGGGHNEQFF.

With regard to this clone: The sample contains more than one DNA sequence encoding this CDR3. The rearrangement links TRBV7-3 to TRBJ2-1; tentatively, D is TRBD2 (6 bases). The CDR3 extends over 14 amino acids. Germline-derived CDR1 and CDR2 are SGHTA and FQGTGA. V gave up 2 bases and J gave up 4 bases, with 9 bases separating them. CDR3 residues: CASSLGGGYNEQFF. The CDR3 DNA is TGTGCCAGCAGCTTAGGGGGAGGATACAATGAGCAGTTCTTC.

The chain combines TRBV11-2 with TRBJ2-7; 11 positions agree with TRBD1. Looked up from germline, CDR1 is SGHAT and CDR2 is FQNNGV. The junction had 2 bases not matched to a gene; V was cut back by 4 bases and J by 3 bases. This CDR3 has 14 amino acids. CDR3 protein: CASSSGTGGYEQYF. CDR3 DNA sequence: TGTGCCAGCAGCTCCGGGACAGGGGGCTACGAGCAGTACTTC.

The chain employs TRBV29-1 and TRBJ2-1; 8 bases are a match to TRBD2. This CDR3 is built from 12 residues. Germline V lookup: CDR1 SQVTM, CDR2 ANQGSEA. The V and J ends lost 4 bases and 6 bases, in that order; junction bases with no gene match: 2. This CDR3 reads CSVGTSTNEQFF. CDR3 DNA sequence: TGCAGCGTTGGGACTAGCACCAATGAGCAGTTCTTC.

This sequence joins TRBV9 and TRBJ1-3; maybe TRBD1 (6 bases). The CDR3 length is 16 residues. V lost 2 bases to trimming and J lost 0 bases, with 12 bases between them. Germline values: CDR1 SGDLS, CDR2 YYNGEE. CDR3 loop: CASSVLGASSGNTIYF. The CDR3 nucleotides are TGTGCCAGCAGCGTCTTGGGGGCGTCCTCTGGAAACACCATATATTTT.

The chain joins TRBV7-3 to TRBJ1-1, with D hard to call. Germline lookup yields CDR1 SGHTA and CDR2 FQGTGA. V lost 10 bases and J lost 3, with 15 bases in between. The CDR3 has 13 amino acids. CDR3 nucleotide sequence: TGTGCCACTCGAGGGCAGATGGACACTGAAGCTTTCTTT. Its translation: CATRGQMDTEAFF. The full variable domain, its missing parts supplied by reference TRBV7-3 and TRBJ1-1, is GAGVSQTPSNKVTEKGKYVELRCDPISGHTALYWYRQSLGQGPEFLIYFQGTGAADDSGLPNDRFFAVRPEGSVSTLKIQRTERGDSAVYLCATRGQMDTEAFFGQGTRLTVV.

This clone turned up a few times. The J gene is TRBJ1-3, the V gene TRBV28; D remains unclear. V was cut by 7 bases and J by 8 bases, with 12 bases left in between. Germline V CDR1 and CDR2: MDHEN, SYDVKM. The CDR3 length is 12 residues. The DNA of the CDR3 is TGTGCCAGCAAGTCCCAAGTAGACACCATATATTTT. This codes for CASKSQVDTIYF.

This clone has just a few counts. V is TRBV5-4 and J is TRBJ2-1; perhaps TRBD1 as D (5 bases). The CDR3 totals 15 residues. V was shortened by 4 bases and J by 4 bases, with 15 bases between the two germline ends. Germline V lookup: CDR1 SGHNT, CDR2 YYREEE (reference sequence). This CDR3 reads CASSHDTGPYNEQFF. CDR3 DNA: TGTGCCAGCAGCCATGACACAGGACCGTACAATGAGCAGTTCTTC.

CDR3 nucleotide sequence: TGTGCCAGCAGCGTAGCGGCTAGCGGGGGAGATACGCAGTATTTT. Amino acid sequence: CASSVAASGGDTQYF. The chain joins TRBV9 to TRBJ2-3; 10 positions match TRBD2. CDR3 length: 15 residues. V was pared by 0 bases and J by 5 bases, with 3 bases of the junction left unmatched. Germline V gene data show CDR1 as SGDLS and CDR2 as YYNGEE.

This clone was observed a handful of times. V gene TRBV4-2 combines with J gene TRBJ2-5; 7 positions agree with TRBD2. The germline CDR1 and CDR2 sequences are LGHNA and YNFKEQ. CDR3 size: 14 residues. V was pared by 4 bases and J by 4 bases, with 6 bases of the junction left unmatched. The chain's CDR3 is CASSRGGSGETQYF. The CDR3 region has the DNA TGTGCCAGCAGCCGGGGGGGGTCAGGAGAGACCCAGTACTTC.

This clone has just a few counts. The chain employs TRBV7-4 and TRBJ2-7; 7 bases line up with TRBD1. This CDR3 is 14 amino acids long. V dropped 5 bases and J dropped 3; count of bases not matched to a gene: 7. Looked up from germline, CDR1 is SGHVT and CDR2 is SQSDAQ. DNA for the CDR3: TGTGCCAGCAGCGTGGGACAGTCCCTCTACGAGCAGTACTTC. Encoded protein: CASSVGQSLYEQYF.

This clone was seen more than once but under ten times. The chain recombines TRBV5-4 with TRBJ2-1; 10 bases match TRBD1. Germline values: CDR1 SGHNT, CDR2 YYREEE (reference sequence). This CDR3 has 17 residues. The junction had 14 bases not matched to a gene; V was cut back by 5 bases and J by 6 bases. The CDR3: CASSPPSRDRGSNEQFF. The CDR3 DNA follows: TGTGCCAGCAGTCCCCCCTCGCGGGACAGGGGCTCCAATGAGCAGTTCTTC.

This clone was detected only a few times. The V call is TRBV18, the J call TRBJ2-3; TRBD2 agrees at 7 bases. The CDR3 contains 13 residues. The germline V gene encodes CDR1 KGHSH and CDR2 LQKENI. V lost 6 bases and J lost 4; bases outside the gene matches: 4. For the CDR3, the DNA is TGTGCCAGCTCGTCGGGGGGTTCAGATACGCAGTATTTT. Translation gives CASSSGGSDTQYF.

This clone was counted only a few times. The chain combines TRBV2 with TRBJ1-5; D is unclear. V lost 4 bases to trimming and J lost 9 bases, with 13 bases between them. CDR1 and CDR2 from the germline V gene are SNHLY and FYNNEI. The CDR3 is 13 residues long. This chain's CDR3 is CASSGAGLGPQHF. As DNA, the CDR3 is TGTGCCAGCAGTGGTGCTGGGCTTGGGCCCCAGCATTTT.

CDR3 amino acids: CASSGASPGEETQYF. As DNA, the CDR3 is TGTGCCAGCAGTGGCGCAAGTCCAGGGGAAGAGACCCAGTACTTC. The chain joins TRBV28 to TRBJ2-5, with D perhaps TRBD1 (6 bases). The ends were cut back, 5 bases at V and 3 bases at J, with 16 bases in the middle. CDR1 is MDHEN and CDR2 is SYDVKM in the germline V gene. This CDR3 is 15 amino acids long.